These 10 T cell receptor beta chains were all obtained from the same sample, sequenced in a study of vaccination effects on CD4 cells after COVID-19. Sequencing was performed with immunoSEQ multiplex PCR; in TCRdb, only in-frame clones are kept and a portion is missing. In the table there are approximately 26,000 clones, 69% of which are singletons. Using viral peptide pools, the ViraFEST assay grew out antigen-specific CD4+ T cells prior to sequencing. Culture lasted roughly 9 days before CD4+ T cell isolation. The individual was infected with SARS-CoV-2 between March and December 2020, as confirmed by PCR. Their specific antigens are unknown. Sample: CD4+ T cells from PBMCs cultured with SARS-CoV-2 spike peptides, taken before COVID-19 vaccination. The source of these receptors is a human donor who had a prior SARS-CoV-2 infection.

CDR3 region: CASSSSGGPSYEQYF. The CDR3 coding sequence is TGTGCCAGCAGCTCGAGCGGGGGGCCTTCCTACGAGCAGTACTTC. The chain joins TRBV7-3 to TRBJ2-7; 9 nucleotides line up with TRBD2. Germline trimming cut 4 bases from V and 1 base from J; bases unmatched to any gene: 5. Germline CDR1 is SGHTA and CDR2 is FQGTGA. This CDR3 is 15 amino acids long.

This rearrangement joins TRBV19 to TRBJ2-1; the match to TRBD2 covers 7 bases. The CDR3 has 16 amino acids. Germline V gene sequence: CDR1 LNHDA, CDR2 SQIVND (reference sequence). V was pared by 0 bases and J by 7 bases, with 9 bases of the junction left unmatched. The chain's CDR3 is CASSIDGGGTKNEQFF. The CDR3 DNA is TGTGCCAGTAGTATAGATGGGGGGGGGACTAAAAATGAGCAGTTCTTC.

The chain's CDR3 is CASSLGLASADTQYF. Written as DNA, the CDR3 is TGTGCCAGCAGCTTAGGGCTAGCATCTGCAGATACGCAGTATTTT. The V call is TRBV11-3, the J call TRBJ2-3; D is perhaps TRBD2 (5 bases). This CDR3 is built from 15 residues. Per germline, CDR1 SGHNT and CDR2 YENEEA. The V gene lost 1 base and the J gene lost 4 bases, with 12 bases spanning the gap.

V is TRBV24-1 and J is TRBJ2-3; 8 nucleotides line up with TRBD2. CDR1 and CDR2 (germline): KGHDR, SFDVKD. V lost 5 bases to trimming and J lost 4 bases; unmatched junction nucleotides: 13. The length of the CDR3 is 17 residues. DNA of the CDR3: TGTGCCACCAGTGCCACGGGGACTAGTTGGTGGGCAGATACGCAGTATTTT. It translates to CATSATGTSWWADTQYF.

This clone has only one observation. The V and J genes are TRBV4-1 and TRBJ2-5; possibly TRBD2 for D (5 bases). Trimming stripped 1 base from V and 5 bases from J, with 11 bases between. The CDR3 runs 14 residues. Germline CDR1 is MGHRA and CDR2 is YSYEKL. This CDR3 reads CASSQGSSWETQYF. The CDR3 nucleotides are TGCGCCAGCAGCCAAGGTTCTAGCTGGGAGACCCAGTACTTC.

The V call is TRBV25-1, the J call TRBJ2-6; D is unresolved. Germline loops: CDR1 MGHDK, CDR2 SYGVNS. The CDR3 is 16 amino acids. V was trimmed by 6 bases and J by 1 base, leaving 13 bases between them. The CDR3 sequence: CASRSSTGSGANVLTF. In nucleotides, the CDR3 is TGTGCCAGCAGATCTTCTACTGGGTCTGGGGCCAACGTCCTGACTTTC.

V and J are TRBV9 and TRBJ2-3; 12 bases fit TRBD2. The V segment lost 2 bases and the J segment 4 bases; nucleotides outside the gene matches: 2. This CDR3 spans 15 amino acids. Looked up from germline, CDR1 is SGDLS and CDR2 is YYNGEE. The CDR3 DNA follows: TGTGCCAGCAGCGTGACTAGCGGGAGCCCAGATACGCAGTATTTT. It specifies CASSVTSGSPDTQYF.

The rearrangement links TRBV6-2 or TRBV6-3 to TRBJ2-7; 8 bases agree with TRBD1. Germline V gives CDR1 MNHEY, CDR2 SVGEGT. With 5 bases clipped from V and 5 bases from J, the junction kept 23 bases outside the gene matches. The CDR3 consists of 19 residues. The DNA of the CDR3 is TGTGCCAGCAGTGACCCCCGGGACAGGATTTTGATGGGGTACAACGAGCAGTACTTC. This encodes CASSDPRDRILMGYNEQYF.

The gene calls are TRBV11-2 and TRBJ2-5; D gene uncertain. The CDR3 spans 14 residues. Trimming stripped 1 base from V and 1 base from J, with 7 bases between. Germline loops: CDR1 SGHAT, CDR2 FQNNGV. CDR3: CASSLAQPQETQYF. The CDR3 DNA reads TGTGCCAGCAGCTTAGCCCAGCCCCAAGAGACCCAGTACTTC.

This chain links TRBV10-3 with TRBJ1-1; maybe TRBD1 (5 bases). CDR3 length: 14 amino acids. Germline assignment: CDR1 ENHRY and CDR2 SYGVKD. V was pared by 3 bases and J by 0 bases, with 8 bases between. The DNA of the CDR3 is TGTGCCATCAGTGACGAGGGGCTGAACACTGAAGCTTTCTTT. Protein sequence: CAISDEGLNTEAFF.